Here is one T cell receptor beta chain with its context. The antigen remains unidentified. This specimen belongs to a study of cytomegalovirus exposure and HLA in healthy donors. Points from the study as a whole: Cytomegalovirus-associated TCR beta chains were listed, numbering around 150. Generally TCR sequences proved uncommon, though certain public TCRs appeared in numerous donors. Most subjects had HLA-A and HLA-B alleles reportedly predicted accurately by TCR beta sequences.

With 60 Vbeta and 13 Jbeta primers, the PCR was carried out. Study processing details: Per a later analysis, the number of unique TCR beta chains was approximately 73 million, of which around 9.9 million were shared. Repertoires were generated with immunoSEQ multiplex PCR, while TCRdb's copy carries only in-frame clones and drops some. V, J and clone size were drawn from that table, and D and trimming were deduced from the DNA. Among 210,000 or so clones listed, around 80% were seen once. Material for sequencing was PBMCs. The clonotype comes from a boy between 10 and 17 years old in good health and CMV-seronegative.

CDR3 nucleotide sequence: TGCAGCGCTGCGGGAGTTGACGGGGAGACCCAGTACTTC. It is translated as CSAAGVDGETQYF. The chain has TRBV29-1 and TRBJ2-5; 7 nucleotides match TRBD2. CDR3 size: 13 residues. The germline V gene encodes CDR1 SQVTM and CDR2 ANQGSEA. With 7 bases clipped from V and 5 bases from J, the junction kept 10 bases outside the gene matches.